This TCR beta chain is drawn from a study of blood T cell repertoires in COVID-19. In the study overall: Sources were T cells, B-cell-depleted T cells, or PBMCs; the material itself was cDNA or gDNA.

The authors' processing: Estimated nucleated cell counts came from reference gene primer amplification. The data were produced by immunoSEQ multiplex PCR, yet TCRdb's version contains in-frame clones alone and is incomplete. V and J calls and clone size are those listed in that table; D and trimming were worked out from the DNA. This sample yields 200,000 to 250,000 clones, of which approximately 90% are seen a single time; about 12% belongs to the top ten. This sequence originates from a woman younger than 30 who had recovered from COVID-19. The source material was peripheral blood.

CDR3 residues: CAWTRGGANTEAFF. The CDR3, as DNA: TGTGCCTGGACCAGAGGTGGAGCGAACACTGAAGCTTTCTTT. The chain joins TRBV30 to TRBJ1-1; D remains unclear. The V gene lost 4 bases and the J gene lost 1 base, with 13 bases spanning the gap. The germline V gene encodes CDR1 GTSNPN and CDR2 SVGIG (reference sequence). CDR3 length: 14 amino acids.